The T cell receptor beta chain described here comes from a study of early T cells in non-severe SARS-CoV-2 infection (dated by TCRdb to about 2021). Study-level background: Because TCR sequencing was done on bulk RNA from unsorted whole blood, the alpha and beta chains could not be paired.

Set within a cohort of healthcare workers in London, UK, this nested case-control study involved weekly PCR testing of nasopharyngeal swabs along with blood sampling. Healthcare workers were recruited during the week of the UK lockdown, between 23 and 31 March 2020, and followed weekly for up to roughly 16 weeks. V is cut back by 3 bases and J by 0 bases, with 8 bases in the junction unmatched. The CDR3 contains 17 residues, cysteine and phenylalanine counted. The kept DNA is CDR3 alone, 51 bases in frame from the first base. This clonotype was seen many times. Its antigen has not been determined. Base quality data are lacking; no much larger clone is found one base away. Results the study describes overall, beyond this receptor: VDJdb matching was skewed toward anti-spike CD8 responses, so virus-specific expansions were likely underestimated and private and CD4 specificities were missed.

Receptor amplification or capture employed 5' RACE. Sequencing relied on a NextSeq 500. The TCR library protocol attached unique molecular identifiers to individual cDNA molecules to correct for sequencing error and PCR bias. Both TCR alpha and beta chains were sequenced, and tight co-correlation was observed between alpha and beta sequence abundances in each sample. On the authors' methods: Decombinator V4 was used to annotate TCR sequences for V gene, J gene and CDR3. Expanded TCRs were defined as changing significantly between any two time points under a Poisson model with p below 0.0001. TCR abundances were normalised to the total number of TCRs sequenced in each sample and reported as counts per million. TRAV1-2 paired with TRAJ12, TRAJ20 or TRAJ33 defined MAIT TCRs, while TRAV10 paired with TRAJ18 defined iNKT TCRs. A search of VDJdb, accessed on 1 November 2021, was run for TCRs annotated to CMV, EBV and SARS-CoV-2, with TCRs annotated for multiple antigens excluded. TCRdb reanalyzed the raw reads on its own, using fastp at Q25 for trimming and MiXCR for clone calling, and kept in-frame beta chains. Each entry is one CDR3 protein sequence, shown with its most common DNA and genes. What appears here as the V and J calls and clone size reflects TCRdb's work, not the paper's. The sample table shows over 45,000 distinct CDR3 sequences, and about 11% are seen once. Clones ranked in the top ten supply over 5% of the sample.

The sequenced material came from whole blood. The rearranged chain carries TRBV23-1 and TRBJ2-4, with 7 central nucleotides matching TRBD1. TRBV23-1 is filed as an ORF, its function uncertain. The receptor comes from an adult who was a healthcare worker with PCR-confirmed SARS-CoV-2 infection or an uninfected control (not recorded which). The sequenced DNA is TGCGCCAGCAGTCAGCCTACAGGGGATATAGCCAAAAACATTCAGTACTTC. It codes for CASSQPTGDIAKNIQYF.